The sequence of this T cell receptor beta chain was determined in a study of T-cell reconstitution after alpha-beta-depleted transplantation in children. The library targeted TCRbeta and was prepared with unique molecular identifiers. TCRdb used MiXCR to reprocess the PCR reads, holding one entry per CDR3 protein. The repertoire holds a few hundred thousand distinct CDR3 sequences, with approximately 12% as singletons. As to this clonotype: Its antigen is not known.

Study-wide findings and caveats: Alpha-beta T cells about two months after transplant reportedly derived from several hundred expanded graft clones. From surviving recipient T cells and thymic progenitors came the high day-60 TCRbeta diversity observed in some patients. After one year, T-cell counts and TCRbeta diversity mostly came from new T cells.

The TCR was taken from a male patient aged 5 to 17 who had a stem cell transplant for acute myeloid leukemia, so the T cells may come from the graft donor. Material: PBMCs, mostly from graft donor cells, obtained 360 days after TCRalphabeta/CD19-depleted stem cell transplant.

The CDR3 nucleotides read TGTGCCAGCAGTGAAAAAGGGACTAGCGGAGGGACCTACGAGCAGTACTTC. Its translation is CASSEKGTSGGTYEQYF. The genes are TRBV6-1 and TRBJ2-7, with 11 bases identical to TRBD2. With V trimmed by 2 bases and J by 2 bases, 8 bases remained unmatched. Per the germline V gene, CDR1 is MNHNS and CDR2 is SASEGT. The CDR3 is 17 residues long.